The 26 T cell receptor beta chains listed next were all sequenced from one sample in a study of patients and donors after allogeneic stem cell transplantation. TCRdb re-called the RT-PCR reads with MiXCR, one entry per CDR3 protein. This table has about 70,000 distinct CDR3 sequences, 26% appearing once. The sample taken for sequencing was blood, either unsorted or a sorted T cell fraction (not recorded which). The receptors shown here come from a human donor who was either an allogeneic HSCT recipient or a stem cell or donor lymphocyte infusion donor (not recorded which). It is not recorded whose cells these are; they may come from a transplant donor.

This chain's CDR3 is CAIRQGYTEAFF. CDR3 nucleotides: TGTGCCATCAGGCAAGGATACACTGAAGCTTTCTTT. The V call is TRBV10-3, the J call TRBJ1-1; D uncertain. This CDR3 region has 12 residues. Looked up from germline, CDR1 is ENHRY and CDR2 is SYGVKD. V shed 6 bases and J shed 3 bases, with 8 bases lying between them.

At least ten counts were recorded for this clonotype. The chain couples TRBV12-3 or TRBV12-4 to TRBJ1-1, with 11 bases matching TRBD1. Losses at the gene ends were 6 bases for V and 3 bases for J; bases not matched to a gene: 0. CDR3 length: 13 amino acids. The CDR3 region is CASRGQGDTEAFF. In DNA form, the CDR3 reads TGTGCCAGCAGGGGACAGGGGGACACTGAAGCTTTCTTT.

This clonotype has at least ten counts. The chain couples TRBV6-6 to TRBJ1-3, with TRBD1 matching over 7 bases. V lost 4 bases and J lost 4; bases outside the gene matches: 1. Looked up from germline, CDR1 is MNHNY and CDR2 is SVGAGI (reference sequence). This CDR3 region has 13 residues. CDR3 residues: CASSWDRGNTIYF. The CDR3 DNA reads TGTGCCAGCAGTTGGGACAGAGGAAACACCATATATTTT.

This clonotype was seen a single time. The V and J genes are TRBV20-1 and TRBJ2-1; D possibly corresponds to TRBD2 (5 bases). The V end lost 0 bases, the J end lost 14 bases, and 14 bases lay between the germline ends. CDR1 DFQATT and CDR2 SNEGSKA come from the germline V gene (reference sequence). This CDR3 has 12 residues. The CDR3 region is CSAREAAVGEFF. CDR3 in DNA: TGCAGTGCTAGAGAGGCGGCGGTCGGGGAGTTCTTC.

This rearrangement joins TRBV29-1 to TRBJ2-5; D may correspond to TRBD1 or TRBD2 (5 bases each). Germline V gene data show CDR1 as SQVTM and CDR2 as ANQGSEA. The CDR3 totals 14 residues. V was trimmed by 4 bases and J by 1 base, leaving 13 bases between them. This CDR3 reads CSVVGVVGQETQYF. The CDR3 bases are TGCAGCGTTGTGGGGGTTGTAGGCCAAGAGACCCAGTACTTC.

There are many counts of this clonotype. The V gene is TRBV19, the J gene TRBJ1-1; 8 positions match TRBD1. In germline, CDR1 is LNHDA, CDR2 SQIVND (reference sequence). Trimming cost V 7 bases and J 1 base; bases outside gene matches: 8. This CDR3 spans 15 amino acids. The CDR3 sequence is CASTRDRLTNTEAFF. In DNA form, the CDR3 reads TGTGCCAGTACCCGGGACAGGCTAACGAACACTGAAGCTTTCTTT.

V gene TRBV12-3 or TRBV12-4 combines with J gene TRBJ2-6, with D unclear. V shed 6 bases and J shed 0 bases, with 12 bases lying between them. The CDR3 sequence is 16 residues long. The CDR3 nucleotides read TGTGCCAGCAGCCAAGAGAGAGTCTCTGGGGCCAACGTCCTGACTTTC. It codes for CASSQERVSGANVLTF.

The gene calls are TRBV20-1 and TRBJ2-3; 11 bases fit TRBD2. The CDR3 length is 14 residues. In germline, CDR1 is DFQATT, CDR2 SNEGSKA (reference sequence). V shed 4 bases and J 4 bases; nucleotides not matched to a gene: 4. The CDR3 DNA reads as TGCAGTGCTACGACTAGCGGGAAGGCAGATACGCAGTATTTT. Its translation: CSATTSGKADTQYF.

This clonotype has a handful of counts. This rearrangement joins TRBV5-1 to TRBJ2-3; D is unresolved. Trimming stripped 2 bases from V and 0 bases from J, with 25 bases between. The CDR3 is 20 amino acids. Germline CDR1 SGHRS, CDR2 YFSETQ. CDR3 residues: CASSFRTHFMPHPSTDTQYF. The CDR3 nucleotides read TGCGCCAGCAGCTTCCGGACCCATTTTATGCCCCATCCTAGCACAGATACGCAGTATTTT.

The chain combines TRBV5-1 with TRBJ1-1, with TRBD1 as a possible D gene (5 bases). Germline V CDR1 and CDR2: SGHRS, YFSETQ. Trimming took off 7 bases at V and 1 base at J, with 14 bases between the two ends. The CDR3 loop spans 14 amino acids. The CDR3 spells CASHRDYGNTEAFF. The CDR3 DNA sequence: TGCGCCAGCCACCGGGACTATGGGAACACTGAAGCTTTCTTT.

The V and J genes are TRBV29-1 and TRBJ2-7, with D perhaps matching TRBD1 or TRBD2 (6 bases each). The ends were cut back, 5 bases at V and 7 bases at J, with 21 bases in the middle. Germline lookup yields CDR1 SQVTM and CDR2 ANQGSEA. The CDR3 extends over 14 amino acids. CDR3 sequence: CSVRKEGGHGEQYF. In DNA, the CDR3 is TGCAGCGTTCGGAAGGAGGGGGGCCACGGGGAGCAGTACTTC.

This clonotype came up once. This chain connects TRBV6-6 to TRBJ2-3; 11 nucleotides match TRBD2. V lost 6 bases to trimming and J lost 4 bases; unmatched junction nucleotides: 6. CDR1 and CDR2 from the germline V gene are MNHNY and SVGAGI (reference sequence). The CDR3 is 15 residues long. The CDR3 region has the DNA TGTGCCAGCAGCCCACTAGCGGGAGTACCAGATACGCAGTATTTT. Protein: CASSPLAGVPDTQYF.

The V call is TRBV27, the J call TRBJ2-1; unclear D gene. V lost 3 bases and J lost 8, with 14 bases in between. The CDR3 covers 14 residues. CDR1 is MNHEY and CDR2 is SMNVEV in the germline V gene (reference sequence). CDR3 DNA sequence: TGTGCCAGCAGTTTGTCCCTACCTGGGGATGAGCAGTTCTTC. It encodes CASSLSLPGDEQFF.

The rearrangement links TRBV5-1 to TRBJ2-5; TRBD2 might be the D (5 bases). CDR3 length: 16 residues. Trimming stripped 4 bases from V and 3 bases from J, with 19 bases between. The germline gives CDR1 SGHRS, CDR2 YFSETQ. CDR3 loop: CASSPHDREGEETQYF. CDR3 nucleotide sequence: TGCGCCAGCAGCCCACATGACCGGGAAGGAGAAGAGACCCAGTACTTC.

This sequence joins TRBV20-1 and TRBJ2-7; 9 bases fit TRBD1. Germline assignment: CDR1 DFQATT and CDR2 SNEGSKA (reference sequence). The CDR3 runs to 13 residues. Trimming cost V 4 bases and J 5 bases; bases outside gene matches: 6. The CDR3 bases are TGCAGTGCTAAGACAGGGGGGTTGGACGAGCAGTACTTC. Translation: CSAKTGGLDEQYF.

Only a few counts were recorded for this clonotype. The chain couples TRBV12-3 or TRBV12-4 to TRBJ1-5; TRBD1 agrees at 7 bases. V was pared by 5 bases and J by 3 bases, with 7 bases of the junction left unmatched. The CDR3 runs to 15 residues. The CDR3 bases are TGTGCCAGCAGTAGGGGACAGAGTTTCAATCAGCCCCAGCATTTT. Protein: CASSRGQSFNQPQHF.

The chain employs TRBV5-1 and TRBJ2-2, with TRBD2 matching 10 bases. CDR3 size: 16 residues. V was clipped by 5 bases and J by 2 bases; unmatched bases: 6. Germline CDR1 SGHRS, CDR2 YFSETQ. The CDR3 DNA sequence: TGCGCCAGCAGTAGGGCACTAGCGGGAAACACCGGGGAGCTGTTTTTT. Translated, it gives CASSRALAGNTGELFF.

The chain's CDR3 is CASSDPGGTNEKLFF. The CDR3 DNA sequence: TGTGCCAGCAGTGACCCAGGGGGAACTAATGAAAAACTGTTTTTT. This rearrangement joins TRBV25-1 to TRBJ1-4, with 7 bases lining up with TRBD1. This CDR3 spans 15 amino acids. Germline lookup yields CDR1 MGHDK and CDR2 SYGVNS. V was pared by 3 bases and J by 1 base, with 2 bases of the junction left unmatched. Combining the CDR3 with reference TRBV25-1 and TRBJ1-4 gives the whole variable domain EADIYQTPRYLVIGTGKKITLECSQTMGHDKMYWYQQDPGMELHLIHYSYGVNSTEKGDLSSESTVSRIRTEHFPLTLESARPSHTSQYLCASSDPGGTNEKLFFGSGTQLSVL.

The V gene is TRBV20-1, the J gene TRBJ1-4; D is undetermined. Germline-derived CDR1 and CDR2 are DFQATT and SNEGSKA (reference sequence). Deletions cut 6 bases from V and 7 bases from J, with 18 bases between. The CDR3 covers 14 residues. In nucleotides, the CDR3 is TGCAGTGCCCCCCAAGGCGGGATCGGTGAAAAACTGTTTTTT. Its translation: CSAPQGGIGEKLFF.

V usage is TRBV25-1 and J usage is TRBJ2-7, with 7 bases aligning to TRBD2. The germline V gene encodes CDR1 MGHDK and CDR2 SYGVNS. CDR3 length equals 14 residues. J gave up 3 bases and V 0 bases, and 2 bases lay outside the gene matches. The CDR3 sequence: CASSEYGGNYEQYF. The CDR3, as DNA: TGTGCCAGCAGTGAATACGGGGGGAACTACGAGCAGTACTTC.

In this sample, this clonotype turned up many times. V gene TRBV7-2 combines with J gene TRBJ1-2; a weak D match, TRBD1 (5 bases). Trimming shortened V by 3 bases and J by 0 bases, and 8 bases separated the two germline ends. The CDR3 loop spans 14 amino acids. Germline V gene lookup returns CDR1 SGHTA and CDR2 FQGNSA. The CDR3 nucleotides are TGTGCCAGCAGCTTCGACAGAGCTAACTATGGCTACACCTTC. Its protein is CASSFDRANYGYTF. Filled out from reference TRBV7-2 and TRBJ1-2, the complete variable domain reads GAGVSQSPSNKVTEKGKDVELRCDPISGHTALYWYRQSLGQGLEFLIYFQGNSAPDKSGLPSDRFSAERTGGSVSTLTIQRTQQEDSAVYLCASSFDRANYGYTFGSGTRLTVV.

There are a few counts of this clonotype. The chain carries TRBV4-2 and TRBJ2-7; no clear D. CDR3 length: 14 residues. Trimming cost V 4 bases and J 2 bases, with 12 bases left between them. Germline V CDR1 and CDR2: LGHNA, YNFKEQ. In DNA, the CDR3 is TGTGCCAGCAGCCGCTCCGGTGGGGCCTACGAGCAGTACTTC. This encodes CASSRSGGAYEQYF.

The V and J genes are TRBV12-3 or TRBV12-4 and TRBJ2-3; D is uncertain. This CDR3 is built from 15 residues. V shed 6 bases and J shed 3 bases, with 16 bases lying between them. CDR3 in DNA: TGTGCCAGCAGCTCAGACTGGGGAAGTACAGATACGCAGTATTTT. Amino acids: CASSSDWGSTDTQYF.

This chain uses TRBV5-1 with TRBJ1-4; D is uncertain. Trimming pared 2 bases from V and 8 bases from J, leaving 10 bases between. In germline, CDR1 is SGHRS, CDR2 YFSETQ. The CDR3 covers 13 residues. CDR3 sequence: CASSFNRIEKLFF. The CDR3 nucleotides read TGCGCCAGCAGCTTTAATCGGATCGAAAAACTGTTTTTT. The full variable domain, rest sourced from reference TRBV5-1 and TRBJ1-4, is KAGVTQTPRYLIKTRGQQVTLSCSPISGHRSVSWYQQTPGQGLQFLFEYFSETQRNKGNFPGRFSGRQFSNSRSEMNVSTLELGDSALYLCASSFNRIEKLFFGSGTQLSVL.

This clonotype has more than one count but fewer than ten. J is TRBJ2-1 and V is TRBV7-3, with D possibly called TRBD1 or TRBD2 (6 bases each). The CDR3 spans 15 residues. From germline, CDR1 is SGHTA and CDR2 FQGTGA. The V end was cut by 2 bases, the J end by 9 bases, with 17 bases between. CDR3: CASSLATGGRTEQFF. In DNA, the CDR3 is TGTGCCAGCAGCTTAGCGACCGGGGGCCGCACTGAGCAGTTCTTC. Drawing the rest from reference TRBV7-3 and TRBJ2-1, the complete variable domain is GAGVSQTPSNKVTEKGKYVELRCDPISGHTALYWYRQSLGQGPEFLIYFQGTGAADDSGLPNDRFFAVRPEGSVSTLKIQRTERGDSAVYLCASSLATGGRTEQFFGPGTRLTVL.

The chain is built from TRBV7-9 and TRBJ2-7; 8 bases are shared with TRBD2. Germline lookup yields CDR1 SEHNR and CDR2 FQNEAQ (reference sequence). The V segment lost 2 bases and the J segment 5 bases; nucleotides outside the gene matches: 5. The CDR3 extends over 14 amino acids. The CDR3 DNA sequence: TGTGCCAGCAGCTTAAGGCGGGAGGAGGACGAGCAGTACTTC. Protein product: CASSLRREEDEQYF.